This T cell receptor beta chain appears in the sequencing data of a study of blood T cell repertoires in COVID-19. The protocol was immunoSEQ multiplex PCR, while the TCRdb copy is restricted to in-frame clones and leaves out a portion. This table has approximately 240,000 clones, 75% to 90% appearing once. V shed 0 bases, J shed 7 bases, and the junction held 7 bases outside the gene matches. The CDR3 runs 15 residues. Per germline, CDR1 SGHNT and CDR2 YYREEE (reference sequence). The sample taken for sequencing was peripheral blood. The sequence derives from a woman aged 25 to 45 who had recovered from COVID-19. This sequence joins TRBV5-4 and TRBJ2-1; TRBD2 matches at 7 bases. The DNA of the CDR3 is TGTGCCAGCAGCTTGGGGACTAGTCGGTTGAATGAGCAGTTCTTC. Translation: CASSLGTSRLNEQFF.